This T cell receptor (beta chain) was sequenced for a study of TIL therapy for anti-PD-1-resistant metastatic lung cancer. V lost 2 bases, J lost 4 bases, and 5 bases stayed unmatched. The CDR3 extends over 16 amino acids. Germline V lookup: CDR1 MNHEY, CDR2 SVGAGI. Of note for this clone: Its antigen is not known.

The study's findings and limits: This highly selected cohort may not generalize to typical lung cancer patients.

Time point of the sample: pre-treatment sample, taken before nivolumab and TIL therapy. The immunoSEQ assay was v3. Produced via immunoSEQ multiplex PCR; TCRdb's table is partial and in-frame only. Among tens of thousands of clones listed, around 80% were seen once. The sequencing used blood, collected at baseline. The rearrangement joins TRBV6-5 to TRBJ2-6; 7 bases are a match to TRBD1. The clonotype was recovered from a man in his sixties or seventies with non-small cell lung cancer. The CDR3 protein is CASSYKGAAGANVLTF. The CDR3 DNA reads TGTGCCAGCAGTTACAAGGGGGCGGCGGGGGCCAACGTCCTGACTTTC.